This T cell receptor (beta chain) was profiled in a study of early T cells in non-severe SARS-CoV-2 infection. This clonotype turned up a few times. The CDR3 is 11 amino acids. Trimming took off 3 bases at V and 8 bases at J, with 5 bases between the two ends. The germline V gene encodes CDR1 SGHTA and CDR2 FQGNSA. One entry per CDR3 protein results from TCRdb running MiXCR on the 5' RACE reads. The sample records about 59,000 distinct CDR3 sequences, around 13% being singletons. The sequence derives from an adult who was a healthcare worker with PCR-confirmed SARS-CoV-2 infection or an uninfected control (not recorded which). Sequenced here: whole blood, sampled at baseline. The chain employs TRBV7-2 and TRBJ2-1; the D is unclear. CDR3 nucleotides: TGTGCCAGCAGCTTTAGGTATGAGCAGTTCTTC. This gives the protein CASSFRYEQFF.